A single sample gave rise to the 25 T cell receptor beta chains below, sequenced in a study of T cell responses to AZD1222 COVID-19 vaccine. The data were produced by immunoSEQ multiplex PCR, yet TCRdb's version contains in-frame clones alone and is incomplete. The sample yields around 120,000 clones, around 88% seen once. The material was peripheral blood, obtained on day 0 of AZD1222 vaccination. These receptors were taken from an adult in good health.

The CDR3 DNA reads TGTGCCAGCAGAAGAGGACAGGGGGCTTTGAACACTGAAGCTTTCTTT. This gives the protein CASRRGQGALNTEAFF. This chain connects TRBV11-1 to TRBJ1-1; 11 bases line up with TRBD1. Losses at the gene ends were 6 bases for V and 0 bases for J; bases not matched to a gene: 6. Germline values: CDR1 SGHAT, CDR2 FQDESV (reference sequence). CDR3 length: 16 residues.

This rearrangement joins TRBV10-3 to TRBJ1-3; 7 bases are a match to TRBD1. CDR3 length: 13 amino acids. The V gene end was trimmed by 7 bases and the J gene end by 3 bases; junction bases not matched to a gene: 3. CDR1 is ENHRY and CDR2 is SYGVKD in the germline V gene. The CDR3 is CAITDRVGNTIYF. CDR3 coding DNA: TGTGCCATCACCGACAGGGTTGGAAACACCATATATTTT.

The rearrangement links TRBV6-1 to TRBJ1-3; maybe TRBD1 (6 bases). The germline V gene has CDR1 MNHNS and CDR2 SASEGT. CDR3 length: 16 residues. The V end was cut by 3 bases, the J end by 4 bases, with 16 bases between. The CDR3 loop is CASSDPYRVAGNTIYF. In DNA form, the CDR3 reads TGTGCCAGCAGTGACCCATACAGGGTGGCGGGAAACACCATATATTTT.

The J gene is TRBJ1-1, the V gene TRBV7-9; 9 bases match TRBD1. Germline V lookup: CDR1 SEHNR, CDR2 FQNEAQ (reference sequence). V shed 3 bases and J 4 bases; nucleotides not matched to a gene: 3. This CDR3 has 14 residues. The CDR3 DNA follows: TGTGCCAGCAGCTTGGGACAGGGTCTCACTGAAGCTTTCTTT. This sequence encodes CASSLGQGLTEAFF. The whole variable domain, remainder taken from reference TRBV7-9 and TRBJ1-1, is DTGVSQNPRHKITKRGQNVTFRCDPISEHNRLYWYRQTLGQGPEFLTYFQNEAQLEKSRLLSDRFSAERPKGSFSTLEIQRTEQGDSAMYLCASSLGQGLTEAFFGQGTRLTVV.

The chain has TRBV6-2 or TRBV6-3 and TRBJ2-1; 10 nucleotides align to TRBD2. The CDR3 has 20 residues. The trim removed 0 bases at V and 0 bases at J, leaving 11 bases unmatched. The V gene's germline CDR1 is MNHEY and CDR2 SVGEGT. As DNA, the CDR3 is TGTGCCAGCAGTTACTCTAGCGGGGGGTCTTACAAGAGCTCCTACAATGAGCAGTTCTTC. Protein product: CASSYSSGGSYKSSYNEQFF.

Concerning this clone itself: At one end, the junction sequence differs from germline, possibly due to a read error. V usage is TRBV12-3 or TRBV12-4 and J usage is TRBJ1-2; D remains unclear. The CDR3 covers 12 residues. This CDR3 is CAGSPSFGGYTF. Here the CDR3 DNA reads TGTGCCGGCAGCCCCTCGTTCGGAGGCTACACCTTC.

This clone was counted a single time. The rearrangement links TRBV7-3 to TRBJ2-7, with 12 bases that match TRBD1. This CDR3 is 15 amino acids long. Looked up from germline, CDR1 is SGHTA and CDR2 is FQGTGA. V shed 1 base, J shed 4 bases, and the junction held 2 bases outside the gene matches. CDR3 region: CASSLKGQGAYEQYF. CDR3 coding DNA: TGTGCCAGCAGCTTAAAGGGACAGGGGGCGTACGAGCAGTACTTC.

The CDR3 loop is CASSPDTDTQYF. In DNA form, the CDR3 reads TGTGCCAGCAGCCCCGACACAGATACGCAGTATTTT. The gene calls are TRBV5-6 and TRBJ2-3, with D unresolved. From germline, CDR1 is SGHDT and CDR2 YYEEEE. This CDR3 has 12 amino acids. V lost 4 bases and J lost 2, with 5 bases in between.

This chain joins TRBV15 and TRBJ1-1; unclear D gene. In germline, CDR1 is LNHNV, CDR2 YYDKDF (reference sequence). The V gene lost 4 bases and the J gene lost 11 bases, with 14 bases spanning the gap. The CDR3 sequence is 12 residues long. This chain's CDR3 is CATSIKGYGAFF. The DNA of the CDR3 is TGTGCCACCAGCATTAAAGGTTATGGGGCTTTCTTT.

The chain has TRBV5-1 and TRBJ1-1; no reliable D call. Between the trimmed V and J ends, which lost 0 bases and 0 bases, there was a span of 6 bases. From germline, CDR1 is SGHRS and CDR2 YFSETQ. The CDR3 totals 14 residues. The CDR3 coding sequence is TGCGCCAGCAGCTTGGAACAGATGAACACTGAAGCTTTCTTT. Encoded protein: CASSLEQMNTEAFF.

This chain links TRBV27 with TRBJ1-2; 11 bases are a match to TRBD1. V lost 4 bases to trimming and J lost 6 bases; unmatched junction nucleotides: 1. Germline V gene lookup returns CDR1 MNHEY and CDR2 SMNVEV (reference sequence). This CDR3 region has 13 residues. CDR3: CASSWTGGNGYTF. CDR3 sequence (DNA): TGTGCCAGCAGTTGGACAGGGGGCAATGGCTACACCTTC.

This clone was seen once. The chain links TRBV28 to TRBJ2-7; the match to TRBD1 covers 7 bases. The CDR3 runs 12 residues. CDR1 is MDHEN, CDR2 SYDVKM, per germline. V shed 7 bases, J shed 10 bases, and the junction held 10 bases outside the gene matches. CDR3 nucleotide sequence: TGTGCCAGCACTACGGGACAGCCTAGACAGTACTTC. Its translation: CASTTGQPRQYF.

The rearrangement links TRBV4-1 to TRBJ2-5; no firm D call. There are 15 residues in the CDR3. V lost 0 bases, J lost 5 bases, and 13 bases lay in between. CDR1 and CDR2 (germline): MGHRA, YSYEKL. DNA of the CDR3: TGCGCCAGCAGCCAAGATCCGGGTTTGCCGGAGACCCAGTACTTC. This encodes CASSQDPGLPETQYF.

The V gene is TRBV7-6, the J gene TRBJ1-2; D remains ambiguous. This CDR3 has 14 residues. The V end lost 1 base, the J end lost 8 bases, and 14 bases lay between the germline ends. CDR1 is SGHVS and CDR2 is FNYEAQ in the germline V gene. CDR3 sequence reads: CASSLDDRGRGYTF. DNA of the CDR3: TGTGCCAGCAGCTTAGACGACCGCGGGAGGGGCTACACCTTC.

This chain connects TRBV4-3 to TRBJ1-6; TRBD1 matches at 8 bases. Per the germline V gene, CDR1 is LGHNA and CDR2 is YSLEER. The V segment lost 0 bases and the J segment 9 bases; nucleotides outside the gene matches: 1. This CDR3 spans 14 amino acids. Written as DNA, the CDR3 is TGCGCCAGCAGCCAAGACAGGGGGCTTTCACCCCTCCACTTT. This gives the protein CASSQDRGLSPLHF.

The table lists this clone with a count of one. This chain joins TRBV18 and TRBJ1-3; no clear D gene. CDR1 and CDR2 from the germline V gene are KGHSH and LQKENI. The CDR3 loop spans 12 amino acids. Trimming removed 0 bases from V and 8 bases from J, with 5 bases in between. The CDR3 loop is CASSPPIHTIYF. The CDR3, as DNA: TGTGCCAGCTCACCACCGATTCACACCATATATTTT.

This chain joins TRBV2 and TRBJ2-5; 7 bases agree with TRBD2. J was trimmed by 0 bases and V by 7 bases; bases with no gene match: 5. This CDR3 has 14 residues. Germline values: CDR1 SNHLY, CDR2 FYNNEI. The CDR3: CASTTGRYQETQYF. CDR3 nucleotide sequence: TGTGCCAGCACTACCGGGAGGTACCAAGAGACCCAGTACTTC.

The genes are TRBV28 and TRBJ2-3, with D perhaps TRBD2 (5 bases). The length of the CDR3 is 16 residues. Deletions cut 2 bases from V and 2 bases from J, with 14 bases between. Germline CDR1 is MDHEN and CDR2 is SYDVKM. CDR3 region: CASSLMHPRDTDTQYF. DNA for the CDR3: TGTGCCAGCAGTTTAATGCATCCTCGGGACACAGATACGCAGTATTTT.

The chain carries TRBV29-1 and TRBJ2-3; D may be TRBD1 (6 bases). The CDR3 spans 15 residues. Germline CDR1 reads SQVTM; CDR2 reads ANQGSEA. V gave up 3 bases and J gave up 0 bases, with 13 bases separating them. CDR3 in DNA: TGCAGCGTTGAGGGGGCCGTGGCGAGCACAGATACGCAGTATTTT. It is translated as CSVEGAVASTDTQYF.

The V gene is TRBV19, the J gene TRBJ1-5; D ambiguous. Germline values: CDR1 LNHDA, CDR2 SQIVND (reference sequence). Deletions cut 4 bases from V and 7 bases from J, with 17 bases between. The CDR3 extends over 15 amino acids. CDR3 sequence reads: CASSKLKLGDQPQHF. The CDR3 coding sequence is TGTGCCAGTAGTAAATTAAAGCTAGGCGACCAGCCCCAGCATTTT.

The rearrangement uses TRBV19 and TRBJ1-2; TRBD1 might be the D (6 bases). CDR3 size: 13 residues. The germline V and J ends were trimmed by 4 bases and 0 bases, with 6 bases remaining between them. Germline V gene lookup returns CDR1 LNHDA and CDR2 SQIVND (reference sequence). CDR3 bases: TGTGCCAGTAGTAGGACAGCTAACTATGGCTACACCTTC. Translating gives CASSRTANYGYTF.

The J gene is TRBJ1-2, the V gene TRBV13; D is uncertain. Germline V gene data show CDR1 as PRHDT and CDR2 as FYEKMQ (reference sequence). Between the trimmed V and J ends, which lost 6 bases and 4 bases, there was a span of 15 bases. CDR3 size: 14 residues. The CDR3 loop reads CASRLSKGGYGYTF. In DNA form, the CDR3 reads TGTGCCAGCAGGCTAAGTAAGGGTGGCTATGGCTACACCTTC.

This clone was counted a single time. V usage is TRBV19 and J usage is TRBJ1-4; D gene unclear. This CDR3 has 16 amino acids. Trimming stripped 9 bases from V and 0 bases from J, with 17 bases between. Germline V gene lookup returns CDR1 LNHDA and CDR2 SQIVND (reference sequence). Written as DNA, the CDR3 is TGTGCCAGCAAACCCGATCGGGGTGCAACTAATGAAAAACTGTTTTTT. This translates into CASKPDRGATNEKLFF. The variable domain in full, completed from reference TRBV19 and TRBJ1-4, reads DGGITQSPKYLFRKEGQNVTLSCEQNLNHDAMYWYRQDPGQGLRLIYYSQIVNDFQKGDIAEGYSVSREKKESFPLTVTSAQKNPTAFYLCASKPDRGATNEKLFFGSGTQLSVL.

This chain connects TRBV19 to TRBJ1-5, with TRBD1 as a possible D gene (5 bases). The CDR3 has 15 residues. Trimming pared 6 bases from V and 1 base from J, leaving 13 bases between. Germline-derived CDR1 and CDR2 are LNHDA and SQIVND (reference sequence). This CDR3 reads CASRSGGKSNQPQHF. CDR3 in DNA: TGTGCCAGTAGGAGCGGGGGTAAGAGCAATCAGCCCCAGCATTTT. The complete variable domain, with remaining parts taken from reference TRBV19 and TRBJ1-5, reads DGGITQSPKYLFRKEGQNVTLSCEQNLNHDAMYWYRQDPGQGLRLIYYSQIVNDFQKGDIAEGYSVSREKKESFPLTVTSAQKNPTAFYLCASRSGGKSNQPQHFGDGTRLSIL.

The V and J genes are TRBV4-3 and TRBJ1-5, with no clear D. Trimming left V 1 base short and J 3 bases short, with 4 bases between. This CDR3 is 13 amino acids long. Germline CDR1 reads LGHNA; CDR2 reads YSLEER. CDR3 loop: CASSQVVNQPQHF. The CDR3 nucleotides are TGCGCCAGCAGCCAAGTGGTCAATCAGCCCCAGCATTTT.